The sequence of this TCR beta chain was determined in a study of tumor-infiltrating lymphocytes in primary liver carcinoma. Study in general: Stage T1-T3 N0M0 tumors measured 4.2 to 10 cm at most.

The authors took blood RNA from unsorted whole blood and also extracted germline DNA. The input was approximately 500 ng total RNA; TCR beta cDNA was made from it with a constant-region primer. Generation of the TCR beta libraries relied on three nested multiplex PCR rounds using slightly modified ARM-PCR. TRBV1-TRBV30 forward primers paired with a C-beta reverse primer drove the first two PCR rounds, about 10 cycles each. In TCRdb, the multiplex PCR reads were re-called with MiXCR into one record per CDR3 protein. This table has 150,000 to 200,000 distinct CDR3 sequences, around three fifths appearing once. Germline V gives CDR1 SGHRS, CDR2 YFSETQ. The CDR3 consists of 14 residues. In this sample, this clonotype turned up many times. The junction shows a germline mismatch at one end, possibly a read error.

Source material: peripheral blood. The sequence derives from a woman aged 55-69 years with primary liver carcinoma and hepatitis B virus infection. The rearrangement joins TRBV5-1 to TRBJ2-3, with D possibly TRBD2 on 5 matching bases. The CDR3 nucleotides are TGTGCCAGCAGCTTAGGACTTAGCACAGATACGCAGTATTTT. Protein sequence: CASSLGLSTDTQYF.